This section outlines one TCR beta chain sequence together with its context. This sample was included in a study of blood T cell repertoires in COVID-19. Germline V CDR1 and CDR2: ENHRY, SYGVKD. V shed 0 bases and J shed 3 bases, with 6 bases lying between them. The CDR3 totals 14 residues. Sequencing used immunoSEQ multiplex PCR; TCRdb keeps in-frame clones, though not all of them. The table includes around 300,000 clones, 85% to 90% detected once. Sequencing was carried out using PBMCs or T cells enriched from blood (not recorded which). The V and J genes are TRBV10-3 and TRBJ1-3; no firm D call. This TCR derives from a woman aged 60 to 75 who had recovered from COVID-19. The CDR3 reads CAISESEGGNTIYF. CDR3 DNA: TGTGCCATCAGTGAGTCGGAGGGTGGAAACACCATATATTTT.